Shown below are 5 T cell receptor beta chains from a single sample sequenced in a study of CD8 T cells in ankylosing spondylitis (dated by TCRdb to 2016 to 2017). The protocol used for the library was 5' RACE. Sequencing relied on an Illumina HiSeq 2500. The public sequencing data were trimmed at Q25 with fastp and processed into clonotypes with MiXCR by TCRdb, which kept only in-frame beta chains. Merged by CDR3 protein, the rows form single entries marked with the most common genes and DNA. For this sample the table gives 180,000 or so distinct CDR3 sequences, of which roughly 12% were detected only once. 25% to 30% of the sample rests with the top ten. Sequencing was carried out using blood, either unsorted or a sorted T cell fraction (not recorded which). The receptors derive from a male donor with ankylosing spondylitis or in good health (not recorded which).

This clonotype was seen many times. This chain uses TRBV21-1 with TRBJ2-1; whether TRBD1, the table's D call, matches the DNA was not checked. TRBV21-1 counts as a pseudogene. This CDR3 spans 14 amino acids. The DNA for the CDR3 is TGTGCCAGCAGCGGGCAGTGGACAGGGGGGGAGCAGTTCTTC. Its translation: CASSGQWTGGEQFF.

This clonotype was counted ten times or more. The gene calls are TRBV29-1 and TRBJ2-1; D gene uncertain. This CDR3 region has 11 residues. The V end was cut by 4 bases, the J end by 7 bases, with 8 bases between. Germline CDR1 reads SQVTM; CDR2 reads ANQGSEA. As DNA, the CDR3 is TGCAGCGTTGTACAGATGAATGAGCAGTTCTTC. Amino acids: CSVVQMNEQFF.

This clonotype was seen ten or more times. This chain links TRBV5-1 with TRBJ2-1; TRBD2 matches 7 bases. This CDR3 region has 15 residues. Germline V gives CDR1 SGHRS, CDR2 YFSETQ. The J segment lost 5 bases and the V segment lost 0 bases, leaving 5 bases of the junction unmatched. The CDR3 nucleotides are TGCGCCAGCAGCTTGGGCGCGGGAGCTAACAATGAGCAGTTCTTC. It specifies CASSLGAGANNEQFF.

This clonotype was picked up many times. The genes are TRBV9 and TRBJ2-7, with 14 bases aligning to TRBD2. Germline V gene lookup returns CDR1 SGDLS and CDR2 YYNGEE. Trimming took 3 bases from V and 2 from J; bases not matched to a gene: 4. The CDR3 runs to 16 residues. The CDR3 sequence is CASSGGLAGVPYEQYF. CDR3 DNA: TGTGCCAGCAGCGGGGGACTAGCGGGAGTCCCCTACGAGCAGTACTTC.

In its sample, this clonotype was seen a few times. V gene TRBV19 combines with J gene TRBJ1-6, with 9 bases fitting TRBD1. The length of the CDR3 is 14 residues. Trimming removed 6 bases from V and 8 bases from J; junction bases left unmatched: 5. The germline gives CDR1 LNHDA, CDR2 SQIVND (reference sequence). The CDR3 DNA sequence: TGTGCCAGTAGCCCCGACAGGGGGGATTCACCCCTCCACTTT. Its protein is CASSPDRGDSPLHF.